This T cell receptor beta chain was captured by sequencing in a study of CD8 T cells in ankylosing spondylitis. Broader study findings: Ankylosing spondylitis blood appeared to carry a characteristic TCR beta motif of several highly homologous variants.

Using its own MiXCR run on the 5' RACE reads, TCRdb lists one record per CDR3 protein. Of some 130,000 distinct CDR3 sequences in the sample, more than 15% were seen once. Trimming pared 7 bases from V and 0 bases from J, leaving 18 bases between. CDR1 and CDR2 (germline): SQVTM, ANQGSEA. This CDR3 is 15 amino acids long. With regard to this clonotype: Antigen: not known.

The chain combines TRBV29-1 with TRBJ1-1; possible D gene TRBD1, 6 bases. Sequences were obtained from blood, either unsorted or a sorted T cell fraction (not recorded which). This TCR was sampled from a male donor with ankylosing spondylitis. In nucleotides, the CDR3 is TGCAGCGACTGGACAGTTAGTTCGATGAACACTGAAGCTTTCTTT. It encodes CSDWTVSSMNTEAFF.